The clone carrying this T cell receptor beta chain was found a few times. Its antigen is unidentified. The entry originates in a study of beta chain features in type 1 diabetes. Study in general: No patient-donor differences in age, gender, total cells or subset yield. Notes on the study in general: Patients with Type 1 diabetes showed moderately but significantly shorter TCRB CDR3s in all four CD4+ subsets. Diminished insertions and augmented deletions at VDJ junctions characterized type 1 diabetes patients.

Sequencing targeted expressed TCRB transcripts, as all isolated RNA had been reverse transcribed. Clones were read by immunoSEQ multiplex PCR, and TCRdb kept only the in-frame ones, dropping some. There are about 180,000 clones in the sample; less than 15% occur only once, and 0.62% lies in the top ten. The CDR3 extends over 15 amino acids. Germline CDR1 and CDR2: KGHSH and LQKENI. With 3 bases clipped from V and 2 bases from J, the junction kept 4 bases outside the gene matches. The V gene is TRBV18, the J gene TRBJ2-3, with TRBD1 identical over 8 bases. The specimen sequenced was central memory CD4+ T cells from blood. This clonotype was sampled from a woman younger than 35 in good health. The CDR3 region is CASSPRGQVTDTQYF. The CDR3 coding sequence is TGTGCCAGCTCACCCCGGGGACAGGTCACAGATACGCAGTATTTT.